The text below deals with one TCR beta chain. This entry comes from a study of CD8 T cells in Susac syndrome. cDNA came from around 0.5 to 1 ug RNA primed by random hexamers. It was immunoSEQ multiplex PCR that amplified TCR beta CDR3 across 54 Vbeta and 13 Jbeta. TCRdb re-called the immunoSEQ multiplex PCR reads with MiXCR, one entry per CDR3 protein. The sample holds under 80,000 distinct CDR3 sequences, roughly 91% seen once. The CDR3 covers 16 residues. From germline, CDR1 is DFQATT and CDR2 SNEGSKA (reference sequence). Between the trimmed V and J ends, which lost 5 bases and 0 bases, there was a span of 19 bases.

Sequencing was done on a sample of CD4+ T cells from PBMCs. This sequence was found in a human donor with Susac syndrome. The chain uses TRBV20-1 and TRBJ1-1; no definite D call. This chain's CDR3 is CSAPGTGARVNTEAFF. CDR3 sequence (DNA): TGCAGTGCTCCAGGCACTGGAGCCAGAGTGAACACTGAAGCTTTCTTT.